Shown below are 27 T cell receptor beta chains from a single sample sequenced in a study of blood T cell repertoires in COVID-19 (TCRdb year 2020). Receptor amplification or capture employed the immunoSEQ multiplex PCR assay. TCRdb provides this immuneACCESS table in a form limited to in-frame rearrangements. Some clones are lacking; in checked studies, under half of them reflect an unresolved V gene, and why the rest are absent is not known. The sample has some 150,000 clones on record, 88% of them singletons. Roughly 2.1% of the sample belongs to the ten largest clones. Sample: peripheral blood. The source of these receptors is a human donor in a cohort sampled during active COVID-19.

CDR3: CASSVGSSGGKETQYF. The CDR3 bases are TGTGCCAGCAGCGTAGGGTCTAGCGGGGGAAAAGAGACCCAGTACTTC. V gene TRBV9 combines with J gene TRBJ2-5; 10 nucleotides line up with TRBD2. Germline CDR1 reads SGDLS; CDR2 reads YYNGEE. There are 16 residues in the CDR3. The V gene end was trimmed by 0 bases and the J gene end by 3 bases; junction bases not matched to a gene: 5.

CDR3 protein: CASSVNLRGELFF. DNA of the CDR3: TGTGCCAGCAGCGTAAATCTGCGCGGGGAGCTGTTTTTT. The V and J genes are TRBV9 and TRBJ2-2; the D is unclear. Germline CDR1 reads SGDLS; CDR2 reads YYNGEE. There are 13 residues in the CDR3. Trimming stripped 1 base from V and 7 bases from J, with 8 bases between.

The chain joins TRBV18 to TRBJ2-5; D is uncertain. This CDR3 has 13 amino acids. Germline V lookup: CDR1 KGHSH, CDR2 LQKENI. The ends were cut back, 2 bases at V and 4 bases at J, with 8 bases in the middle. CDR3 loop: CASSPTGGETQYF. The CDR3 coding sequence is TGTGCCAGCTCACCAACCGGCGGAGAGACCCAGTACTTC. Variable domain in full (rest from reference TRBV18 and TRBJ2-5): NAGVMQNPRHLVRRRGQEARLRCSPMKGHSHVYWYRQLPEEGLKFMVYLQKENIIDESGMPKERFSAEFPKEGPSILRIQQVVRGDSAAYFCASSPTGGETQYFGPGTRLLVL.

The genes are TRBV6-4 and TRBJ2-3; 10 bases map to TRBD2. CDR3 length equals 16 residues. V was pared by 3 bases and J by 3 bases, with 6 bases of the junction left unmatched. From germline, CDR1 is MRHNA and CDR2 SNTAGT. CDR3 coding DNA: TGTGCCAGCAGTGATTCCAGCGGGGGGGCGACAGATACGCAGTATTTT. It codes for CASSDSSGGATDTQYF.

This chain links TRBV19 with TRBJ2-5; D not resolved. The CDR3 length is 11 residues. Trimming pared 6 bases from V and 5 bases from J, leaving 7 bases between. Germline CDR1 reads LNHDA; CDR2 reads SQIVND (reference sequence). The CDR3 DNA follows: TGTGCCAGTAGGGCCGGGGAGACCCAGTACTTC. Its translation is CASRAGETQYF.

The chain is built from TRBV5-1 and TRBJ1-2, with D unresolved. V lost 0 bases and J 2 bases, leaving 11 bases between the germline ends. CDR1 is SGHRS, CDR2 YFSETQ, per germline. This CDR3 contains 15 residues. The CDR3 loop is CASSLGVGRNYGYTF. The CDR3 DNA reads TGCGCCAGCAGCTTGGGGGTGGGCAGAAACTATGGCTACACCTTC. The full variable domain, with the rest looked up from reference TRBV5-1 and TRBJ1-2, is KAGVTQTPRYLIKTRGQQVTLSCSPISGHRSVSWYQQTPGQGLQFLFEYFSETQRNKGNFPGRFSGRQFSNSRSEMNVSTLELGDSALYLCASSLGVGRNYGYTFGSGTRLTVV.

V and J are TRBV28 and TRBJ1-6, with D unresolved. V gave up 7 bases and J gave up 7 bases, with 8 bases separating them. CDR1 and CDR2 (germline): MDHEN, SYDVKM. The CDR3 extends over 12 amino acids. The chain's CDR3 is CASNRLNSPLHF. The CDR3 DNA follows: TGTGCCAGCAACCGCCTAAATTCACCCCTCCACTTT.

The chain employs TRBV7-9 and TRBJ2-1, with D possibly matching TRBD1 (7 bases). V was shortened by 5 bases and J by 12 bases, with 14 bases between the two germline ends. This CDR3 region has 12 residues. The germline V gene has CDR1 SEHNR and CDR2 FQNEAQ (reference sequence). CDR3 DNA sequence: TGTGCCAGCAGCCCACAGGGGACTGGGCAGTTCTTC. It specifies CASSPQGTGQFF.

This chain joins TRBV7-6 and TRBJ2-2, with unresolved D. From germline, CDR1 is SGHVS and CDR2 FNYEAQ. The CDR3 loop spans 12 amino acids. Trimming took 5 bases from V and 9 from J, leaving 10 bases between them. CDR3: CASSPTGRELFF. CDR3 DNA: TGTGCCAGCAGCCCGACGGGTAGGGAGCTGTTTTTT.

This sequence joins TRBV14 and TRBJ2-3; D uncertain. The length of the CDR3 is 12 residues. CDR1 SGHDN and CDR2 FVKESK come from the germline V gene. Trimming pared 4 bases from V and 6 bases from J, leaving 8 bases between. The DNA for the CDR3 is TGTGCCAGCAGCCGGTACTTGGATACGCAGTATTTT. Translated, it gives CASSRYLDTQYF.

This rearrangement joins TRBV5-6 to TRBJ2-7; tentatively, D is TRBD1 (6 bases). V gave up 2 bases and J gave up 3 bases, with 12 bases separating them. The CDR3 covers 14 residues. Germline CDR1 SGHDT, CDR2 YYEEEE. The CDR3 reads CASSLVGQFYEQYF. CDR3 DNA sequence: TGTGCCAGCAGCTTAGTTGGACAGTTCTACGAGCAGTACTTC.

The chain links TRBV7-2 to TRBJ2-7; 14 nucleotides match TRBD2. Germline V gene sequence: CDR1 SGHTA, CDR2 FQGNSA. Losses at the gene ends were 5 bases for V and 4 bases for J; bases not matched to a gene: 4. The CDR3 runs 15 residues. CDR3 DNA sequence: TGTGCCAGCAGCGAGACTAGCGGGGGGGCTTACGAGCAGTACTTC. Amino acids: CASSETSGGAYEQYF.

The chain couples TRBV6-2 or TRBV6-3 to TRBJ2-2, with D maybe TRBD2 (6 bases). V was pared by 2 bases and J by 5 bases, with 12 bases between. This CDR3 comprises 15 residues. Germline values: CDR1 MNHEY, CDR2 SVGEGT. The CDR3 is CASSYVLRGTGELFF. The CDR3 DNA is TGTGCCAGCAGTTACGTCCTCCGGGGGACCGGGGAGCTGTTTTTT.

This chain links TRBV28 with TRBJ1-5, with 9 bases aligning to TRBD1. The V and J ends lost 3 bases and 3 bases, in that order; junction bases with no gene match: 6. The CDR3 is made up of 16 amino acids. The V gene's germline CDR1 is MDHEN and CDR2 SYDVKM. CDR3 region: CASSFYRDRANQPQHF. In DNA form, the CDR3 reads TGTGCCAGCAGTTTCTACCGGGACAGGGCCAATCAGCCCCAGCATTTT.

Only a few counts were recorded for this clone. The chain joins TRBV9 to TRBJ1-2; D is perhaps TRBD1 (6 bases). Germline V lookup: CDR1 SGDLS, CDR2 YYNGEE. This CDR3 has 13 residues. With 4 bases removed from V and 8 bases from J, the gap between germline ends came to 15 bases. CDR3 in DNA: TGTGCCAGCAGCCCCCGGGGGGCGTGGGGCTACACCTTC. Its translation: CASSPRGAWGYTF.

The chain couples TRBV28 to TRBJ2-4; D remains unclear. There are 14 residues in the CDR3. Germline-derived CDR1 and CDR2 are MDHEN and SYDVKM. V dropped 6 bases and J dropped 1 base, with 10 bases sitting between them. In DNA form, the CDR3 reads TGTGCCAGCAGCCACAACGGGGCCAAAAACATTCAGTACTTC. This encodes CASSHNGAKNIQYF.

V usage is TRBV15 and J usage is TRBJ2-2, with D possibly being TRBD1 (6 bases). Deletions cut 3 bases from V and 1 base from J, with 6 bases between. The CDR3 spans 14 residues. CDR1 is LNHNV, CDR2 YYDKDF, per germline (reference sequence). CDR3 sequence reads: CATSRDRNTGELFF. The CDR3 DNA reads as TGTGCCACCAGCAGGGACAGGAACACCGGGGAGCTGTTTTTT. Filled out from reference TRBV15 and TRBJ2-2, the complete variable domain reads DAMVIQNPRYQVTQFGKPVTLSCSQTLNHNVMYWYQQKSSQAPKLLFHYYDKDFNNEADTPDNFQSRRPNTSFCFLDIRSPGLGDTAMYLCATSRDRNTGELFFGEGSRLTVL.

The chain employs TRBV9 and TRBJ2-7; 7 nucleotides match TRBD2. Germline V lookup: CDR1 SGDLS, CDR2 YYNGEE. V lost 0 bases, J lost 3 bases, and 6 bases stayed unmatched. The CDR3 extends over 15 amino acids. CDR3 protein: CASSVGAGRGYEQYF. The DNA of the CDR3 is TGTGCCAGCAGCGTAGGGGCAGGGAGGGGCTACGAGCAGTACTTC.

This sequence joins TRBV27 and TRBJ1-5, with a weak D call TRBD1 (5 bases). This CDR3 is 16 amino acids long. The V and J ends lost 6 bases and 3 bases respectively, with 18 bases between them. Germline V lookup: CDR1 MNHEY, CDR2 SMNVEV (reference sequence). The chain's CDR3 is CASSRRQSATNQPQHF. The CDR3 bases are TGTGCCAGCAGCCGCCGACAGTCCGCCACCAATCAGCCCCAGCATTTT.

This chain connects TRBV2 to TRBJ2-3; TRBD2 matches at 15 bases. This CDR3 region has 19 residues. Germline V lookup: CDR1 SNHLY, CDR2 FYNNEI. The V segment lost 6 bases and the J segment 0 bases; nucleotides outside the gene matches: 10. The CDR3, as DNA: TGTGCCAGCAGCCTCCTTCGGACTAGCGGGAGGGGGAGCACAGATACGCAGTATTTT. Translating it yields CASSLLRTSGRGSTDTQYF.

The chain is built from TRBV18 and TRBJ2-5; D is perhaps TRBD1 (6 bases). The CDR3 spans 15 residues. Germline V gene data show CDR1 as KGHSH and CDR2 as LQKENI. V dropped 3 bases and J dropped 5 bases, with 16 bases sitting between them. The CDR3 reads CASSPPTGVRETQYF. The CDR3 bases are TGTGCCAGCTCACCCCCGACAGGAGTTAGGGAGACCCAGTACTTC.

The CDR3 bases are TGTGCCAGCAGCCCCTCGGGGGGCCGGAGTAATGAGCAGTTCTTC. It is translated as CASSPSGGRSNEQFF. The J gene is TRBJ2-1, the V gene TRBV7-3; possible D gene TRBD2, 7 bases. Trimming took 5 bases from V and 7 from J, leaving 18 bases between them. Germline V CDR1 and CDR2: SGHTA, FQGTGA. CDR3 length: 15 amino acids.

The chain recombines TRBV27 with TRBJ1-5; no reliable D call. The V gene's germline CDR1 is MNHEY and CDR2 SMNVEV (reference sequence). Trimming shortened V by 3 bases and J by 4 bases, and 10 bases separated the two germline ends. This CDR3 is built from 14 residues. The CDR3 spells CASSFAAGNQPQHF. Written as DNA, the CDR3 is TGTGCCAGCAGTTTCGCGGCCGGAAATCAGCCCCAGCATTTT.

The V gene is TRBV25-1, the J gene TRBJ1-2; D perhaps matches TRBD1 (6 bases). The CDR3 totals 14 residues. Germline CDR1 MGHDK, CDR2 SYGVNS. V was trimmed by 3 bases and J by 8 bases, leaving 16 bases between them. This CDR3 is CASSERRDMRGYTF. The CDR3 nucleotides read TGTGCCAGCAGTGAGCGCCGGGACATGAGGGGCTACACCTTC.

CDR3 sequence: CASRLQGSGANVLTF. CDR3 sequence (DNA): TGTGCCAGCCGCCTACAGGGTTCTGGGGCCAACGTCCTGACTTTC. J is TRBJ2-6 and V is TRBV6-5; TRBD1 is a possible D gene (6 bases). Germline CDR1 reads MNHEY; CDR2 reads SVGAGI. With 8 bases removed from V and 1 base from J, the gap between germline ends came to 12 bases. The CDR3 length is 15 residues.

The rearrangement links TRBV5-1 to TRBJ1-1; 7 bases are shared with TRBD1. There are 14 residues in the CDR3. Per the germline V gene, CDR1 is SGHRS and CDR2 is YFSETQ. V shed 4 bases, J shed 4 bases, and the junction held 7 bases outside the gene matches. The CDR3 DNA reads as TGCGCCAGCAGCCCCGGGGGACAGCTCACTGAAGCTTTCTTT. Residues: CASSPGGQLTEAFF.

This chain links TRBV28 with TRBJ2-6; 9 nucleotides agree with TRBD1. Looked up from germline, CDR1 is MDHEN and CDR2 is SYDVKM. The CDR3 length is 22 residues. V shed 2 bases, J shed 1 base, and the junction held 18 bases outside the gene matches. CDR3: CASSLHARQKTGGVSGANVLTF. The CDR3 nucleotides are TGTGCCAGCAGTTTACATGCTCGACAGAAAACAGGGGGCGTATCTGGGGCCAACGTCCTGACTTTC. Full variable domain (outside the CDR3, taken from reference TRBV28 and TRBJ2-6): DVKVTQSSRYLVKRTGEKVFLECVQDMDHENMFWYRQDPGLGLRLIYFSYDVKMKEKGDIPEGYSVSREKKERFSLILESASTNQTSMYLCASSLHARQKTGGVSGANVLTFGAGSRLTVL.